This T cell receptor (beta chain) was captured in a study of T cell responses to AZD1222 COVID-19 vaccine. Measured with immunoSEQ multiplex PCR; TCRdb has only the in-frame clones, and not every one. Found here are fewer than 110,000 clones, less than 95% of them singletons; the top ten hold about 5%. The CDR3 has 15 amino acids. Germline V gene sequence: CDR1 SNHLY, CDR2 FYNNEI. Trimming removed 2 bases at V and 9 bases at J, with 14 bases between. V and J are TRBV2 and TRBJ1-6; D is unresolved. Specimen: peripheral blood, collected on day 0 of AZD1222 vaccination. The receptor comes from an adult in good health. The CDR3 coding sequence is TGTGCCAGCAGTGAAAACCAGGCCGCCGCTTCACCCCTCCACTTT. Translated, it gives CASSENQAAASPLHF.